This T cell receptor (beta chain) was sequenced for a study of OX40 agonist ivuxolimab in advanced cancers. Generated by immunoSEQ multiplex PCR, the TCRdb table keeps only in-frame clones and is missing some. The repertoire holds tens of thousands of clones, about 82% seen once, with about 25% in the top ten. The sample consisted of CD4+ or CD8+ T cells sorted from blood, taken in a trial of the OX40 agonist ivuxolimab. The TCR sequence derives from an adult with an advanced solid tumor such as melanoma, head and neck, liver or kidney cancer.

CDR3 bases: TGCAGCGTTGAATGGTATAGGGAGACCCAGTACTTC. Protein: CSVEWYRETQYF. This chain links TRBV29-1 with TRBJ2-5; no clear D gene. This CDR3 spans 12 amino acids. Germline V gives CDR1 SQVTM, CDR2 ANQGSEA. The germline V and J ends were trimmed by 2 bases and 5 bases, with 9 bases remaining between them.